The clone carrying this T cell receptor (beta chain) was detected many times. The data belong to a study of breast tumors, draining lymph nodes, adjacent tissues. TCRdb re-called the multiplex PCR reads through MiXCR, storing one row per CDR3 protein. The repertoire holds over 60,000 distinct CDR3 sequences, with approximately 54% as singletons. This CDR3 spans 15 amino acids. Trimming cost V 6 bases and J 1 base, with 12 bases left between them. Germline CDR1 and CDR2: SNHLY and FYNNEI. This TCR came from a female donor with breast cancer. Some clones in this sample may be carry-over from other donors' samples. This chain connects TRBV2 to TRBJ2-2; TRBD2 is a possible D gene (6 bases). Sequenced input: breast tumor tissue. This CDR3 is CASSEGLENTGELFF. CDR3 in DNA: TGTGCCAGCAGCGAGGGACTGGAGAACACCGGGGAGCTGTTTTTT.